Listed below are T cell receptor beta chains from one sample, sequenced in a study of shared clonotypes between healthy human individuals. This table comes from immunoSEQ multiplex PCR, and its TCRdb copy is limited to in-frame clones, with some not included. The profile shows over 700,000 clones, around 70% of them singletons. Sequenced material: memory CD4+ T cells sorted from blood. These receptors were taken from a woman aged 25-40 years in good health. CDR3s include the opening cysteine and the closing phenylalanine or tryptophan. Each record gives: J gene, clone size, V gene, D gene, CDR3 DNA, CDR3 protein. The D gene is left open where the match is weak. Part of the rows lack a size; the others show once, few, many or a class for expanded clones.

J: TRBJ2-2
size: .
V: TRBV18
D: TRBD1
DNA: TGTGCCAGCTCACCATCCTGGGGACAGGGTAACACCGGGGAGCTGTTTTTT
CDR3: CASSPSWGQGNTGELFF

J: TRBJ2-1
size: few
V: TRBV6-6
D: TRBD1
DNA: TGTGCCAGCAGACGACAGGGAAACAATGAGCAGTTCTTC
CDR3: CASRRQGNNEQFF

J: TRBJ2-2
size: .
V: TRBV6-6
D: .
DNA: TGTGCCAGCAGCACCGGGACTGTTACCGGGGAGCTGTTTTTT
CDR3: CASSTGTVTGELFF

J: TRBJ1-4
size: .
V: TRBV28
D: .
DNA: TGTGCCAGCATCGGAAAGAGACAGCGAGTGAATGAAAAACTGTTTTTT
CDR3: CASIGKRQRVNEKLFF

J: TRBJ2-7
size: few
V: TRBV6-4
D: .
DNA: TGTGCCAGCAGTGACACCTACGGGAAGGGACGGTCCTCCTACGAGCAGTACTTC
CDR3: CASSDTYGKGRSSYEQYF

J: TRBJ2-5
size: .
V: TRBV9
D: TRBD1
DNA: TGTGCCAGCAGCGCAGGCCCTTTAGACAGGGGAAAAGAGACCCAGTACTTC
CDR3: CASSAGPLDRGKETQYF

J: TRBJ2-5
size: .
V: TRBV11-2
D: .
DNA: TGTGCCAGCAGCTTAGAGGCTAGCGTCGGGACCCAGTACTTC
CDR3: CASSLEASVGTQYF

J: TRBJ2-3
size: .
V: TRBV2
D: .
DNA: TGTGCCAGCAGTGAAAGTGGGAGCCCAGATACGCAGTATTTT
CDR3: CASSESGSPDTQYF

J: TRBJ2-7
size: .
V: TRBV5-1
D: .
DNA: TGCGCCAGCAGCTTGGTTCCGGATGATTACGAGCAGTACTTC
CDR3: CASSLVPDDYEQYF

J: TRBJ1-2
size: few
V: TRBV25-1
D: .
DNA: TGTGCCAGCAGTGGGACACTAGCAGTCTATGGCTACACCTTC
CDR3: CASSGTLAVYGYTF

J: TRBJ2-1
size: .
V: TRBV7-2
D: TRBD2
DNA: TGTGCCAGCAGCTTAGATCTAGCGGGACGTACCAATGAGCAGTTCTTC
CDR3: CASSLDLAGRTNEQFF

J: TRBJ2-2
size: few
V: TRBV6-1
D: .
DNA: TGTGCCAGCAGTACCCTAGCGACGAACACCGGGGAGCTGTTTTTT
CDR3: CASSTLATNTGELFF

J: TRBJ1-1
size: .
V: TRBV9
D: .
DNA: TGTGCCAGCAGCTCTCGCCAAAGAGGCACTGAAGCTTTCTTT
CDR3: CASSSRQRGTEAFF

J: TRBJ2-7
size: few
V: TRBV5-4
D: TRBD2
DNA: TGTGCCAGCAGCTTGAGGACTAGCGGATCCTACGAGCAGTACTTC
CDR3: CASSLRTSGSYEQYF

J: TRBJ2-3
size: .
V: TRBV18
D: TRBD1
DNA: TGTGCCAGCTCACCCACGGGACAGAGCACAGATACGCAGTATTTT
CDR3: CASSPTGQSTDTQYF

J: TRBJ1-1
size: many
V: TRBV7-6
D: TRBD1
DNA: TGTGCCAGCAGCCCGCAGGGGGCGGGAATGAACACTGAAGCTTTCTTT
CDR3: CASSPQGAGMNTEAFF

J: TRBJ2-1
size: .
V: TRBV29-1
D: .
DNA: TGCAGCGTTCTACCCCGCCGGGACGGCTACAATGAGCAGTTCTTC
CDR3: CSVLPRRDGYNEQFF

J: TRBJ2-1
size: once
V: TRBV15
D: .
DNA: TGTGCCACCAGCAGAGATCTCGGGGGACCGTCCTACAATGAGCAGTTCTTC
CDR3: CATSRDLGGPSYNEQFF

J: TRBJ2-7
size: .
V: TRBV2
D: .
DNA: TGTGCCAGCTCGGAGTTCTACGAGCAGTACTTC
CDR3: CASSEFYEQYF

J: TRBJ1-1
size: .
V: TRBV5-4
D: .
DNA: TGTGCCAGCAGCATGAATCGGGGGTTCGGGAACACTGAAGCTTTCTTT
CDR3: CASSMNRGFGNTEAFF

J: TRBJ2-1
size: .
V: TRBV5-4
D: .
DNA: TGTGCCAGCAGCCTTAACCTAGGGGAAAACAATGAGCAGTTCTTC
CDR3: CASSLNLGENNEQFF

J: TRBJ2-7
size: .
V: TRBV19
D: TRBD1
DNA: TGTGCCAGTTCCGGGACAGGGTCTTACGAGCAGTACTTC
CDR3: CASSGTGSYEQYF

J: TRBJ2-7
size: .
V: TRBV30
D: .
DNA: TGTGCCTGGAACCCGGGAGACAGTTTCGCCTACGAGCAGTACTTC
CDR3: CAWNPGDSFAYEQYF

J: TRBJ1-1
size: .
V: TRBV29-1
D: .
DNA: TGCAGCGGGCGAGTCCAGAACACTGAAGCTTTCTTT
CDR3: CSGRVQNTEAFF

J: TRBJ2-6
size: .
V: TRBV7-9
D: .
DNA: TGTGCCAGCAGCTTCCCAGGCTCTGGGGCCAACGTCCTGACTTTC
CDR3: CASSFPGSGANVLTF

J: TRBJ2-7
size: once
V: TRBV11-2
D: TRBD2
DNA: TGTGCCAGCAGCTTGAGCGGGAACTACGAGCAGTACTTC
CDR3: CASSLSGNYEQYF

J: TRBJ1-1
size: .
V: TRBV5-4
D: TRBD1
DNA: TGTGCCAGCAGCCCGGGGGACAGTCGGACCACTGAAGCTTTCTTT
CDR3: CASSPGDSRTTEAFF

J: TRBJ1-1
size: once
V: TRBV10-3
D: .
DNA: TGTGCCATCAGTGAGTCGACACGAGGGAACACTGAAGCTTTCTTT
CDR3: CAISESTRGNTEAFF

J: TRBJ2-2
size: .
V: TRBV4-1
D: TRBD1
DNA: TGCGCCAGCAGCCAAGATAGGCCAGGGGGCCTAGGAGGGGAGCTGTTTTTT
CDR3: CASSQDRPGGLGGELFF

J: TRBJ2-2
size: once
V: TRBV27
D: TRBD2
DNA: TGTGCCACCCCTGGGGCAGCGGGAGGGGGGGAGCTGTTTTTT
CDR3: CATPGAAGGGELFF

J: TRBJ1-5
size: .
V: TRBV7-8
D: .
DNA: TGTGCCAGCAGCTCCGCCGAGGGGGGCGATGCTTACTACAGCAATCAGCCCCAGCATTTT
CDR3: CASSSAEGGDAYYSNQPQHF

J: TRBJ2-1
size: .
V: TRBV18
D: .
DNA: TGTGCCAGCTCACCAAGGGACTTATCTGCCACCTCCTACAATGAGCAGTTCTTC
CDR3: CASSPRDLSATSYNEQFF

J: TRBJ2-5
size: once
V: TRBV7-3
D: .
DNA: TGTGCCAGCAGCTTAAGTCCGGGGAACCAAGAGACCCAGTACTTC
CDR3: CASSLSPGNQETQYF

J: TRBJ2-1
size: once
V: TRBV11-1
D: .
DNA: TGTGCCAGCAGCTTCAAGGACTCCATCAATGAGCAGTTCTTC
CDR3: CASSFKDSINEQFF

J: TRBJ1-3
size: .
V: TRBV5-1
D: .
DNA: TGCGCCAGCAGCTTGGTTGGGGATGGAAACACCATATATTTT
CDR3: CASSLVGDGNTIYF

J: TRBJ2-1
size: .
V: TRBV19
D: .
DNA: TGTGCCAGTAGTATGTCAGCTCGCGCGAGTTATGAGCAGTTCTTC
CDR3: CASSMSARASYEQFF

J: TRBJ2-1
size: .
V: TRBV27
D: TRBD1
DNA: TGTGCCAGCAGTTTGGGGACAGCCTACAATGAGCAGTTCTTC
CDR3: CASSLGTAYNEQFF